This T cell receptor (beta chain) was retrieved from a study of beta chain features in type 1 diabetes. Sequenced material consisted of expressed TCRB transcripts (all of the isolated RNA was reverse transcribed). Profiled with immunoSEQ multiplex PCR; TCRdb holds only in-frame clones, not every one. The sample has about 360,000 clones, over 9.5% seen once. This clone was picked up a small number of times. The antigen is not known. Regarding the study as a whole: No resolution was reached here on whether HLA type influences TCRB rearrangement.

Looked up from germline, CDR1 is SGHAT and CDR2 is FQNNGV. With 1 base clipped from V and 3 bases from J, the junction kept 2 bases outside the gene matches. This CDR3 has 16 amino acids. The sample was naive CD4+ T cells from blood. The receptor was derived from a man aged 18 to 29 in good health. The chain couples TRBV11-2 to TRBJ2-2; the match to TRBD2 covers 10 bases. CDR3 in amino acids: CASSLGAGGYTGELFF. The DNA for the CDR3 is TGTGCCAGCAGCTTAGGAGCGGGGGGGTACACCGGGGAGCTGTTTTTT.